These T cell receptor beta chains were read from a single sample in a study of blood T cell repertoires in COVID-19. Profiling relied on immunoSEQ multiplex PCR, and the TCRdb table lists in-frame clones only, not all of them. The sample has fewer than 200,000 clones, roughly 81% seen once. The sequenced sample was peripheral blood. These receptors originate from a woman aged 40-49 years with COVID-19, enrolled during active disease. Both conserved end residues are part of each CDR3. A D gene is named only where the DNA matches it firmly. Size tells how often a clone was seen (once, few, many) or the class of an expanded clone, and some rows leave it out.

D,size,V,length,J,CDR3,DNA
NA,NA,TRBV19,16,TRBJ2-2,CASSRTRRVDTGELFF,TGTGCCAGTAGTAGGACCCGCAGGGTGGACACCGGGGAGCTGTTTTTT
TRBD1,once,TRBV2,11,TRBJ2-1,CASQWGRGWFF,TGTGCCAGTCAGTGGGGCAGGGGGTGGTTCTTC
NA,NA,TRBV24-1,13,TRBJ2-3,CATSTRSTDTQYF,TGTGCCACCAGTACTCGAAGCACAGATACGCAGTATTTT
NA,NA,TRBV7-3,14,TRBJ2-3,CASSLSVGTDTQYF,TGTGCCAGCAGCTTATCGGTGGGCACAGATACGCAGTATTTT
NA,NA,TRBV3-1/TRBV3-2,11,TRBJ1-2,CASSQGPVVRF,TGTGCCAGCAGCCAAGGCCCAGTGGTCCGCTTC
NA,NA,TRBV29-1,13,TRBJ1-1,CSSTGGPGTEAFF,TGCAGCTCGACCGGAGGGCCCGGCACTGAAGCTTTCTTT
NA,NA,TRBV10-3,15,TRBJ2-5,CAISESFGIGETQYF,TGTGCCATCAGTGAGTCGTTCGGGATCGGGGAGACCCAGTACTTC
NA,NA,TRBV19,15,TRBJ2-3,CATLPGDSSTDTQYF,TGTGCCACCCTACCCGGAGACTCCTCCACAGATACGCAGTATTTT
NA,NA,TRBV24-1,18,TRBJ2-7,CATSDSVGTFPTRPEQYF,TGTGCCACCAGTGACTCGGTAGGGACATTCCCTACCCGGCCTGAGCAGTACTTC
NA,NA,TRBV5-1,15,TRBJ2-1,CASSLGGVRYNEQFF,TGCGCCAGCAGCTTGGGCGGGGTGAGGTACAATGAGCAGTTCTTC
NA,NA,TRBV2,15,TRBJ1-1,CASTWERGQNTEAFF,TGTGCCAGCACCTGGGAGCGGGGCCAAAACACTGAAGCTTTCTTT
NA,NA,TRBV2,12,TRBJ2-5,CASSEASETQYF,TGTGCCAGCAGTGAAGCATCGGAGACCCAGTACTTC
NA,NA,TRBV27,14,TRBJ2-7,CASREDRLHYEQYF,TGTGCCAGCAGGGAGGACAGACTCCACTACGAGCAGTACTTC
NA,NA,TRBV28,12,TRBJ1-5,CASTVPPQPQHF,TGTGCCAGCACCGTCCCCCCCCAGCCCCAGCATTTT
TRBD2,NA,TRBV3-1/TRBV3-2,12,TRBJ2-1,CASSGTNNEQFF,TGTGCCAGCAGCGGGACTAACAATGAGCAGTTCTTC
NA,NA,TRBV7-6,15,TRBJ2-3,CASSLAGAPADTQYF,TGTGCCAGCAGCTTAGCGGGGGCTCCTGCAGATACGCAGTATTTT